A selection of T cell receptor beta chains follows, all from one sample in a study of blood T cell repertoires in COVID-19. The method was immunoSEQ multiplex PCR; TCRdb's version includes in-frame clones alone and lacks a portion of them. The data contain 150,000 to 200,000 clones, 75% to 90% of them singletons. The sequenced sample was PBMCs or T cells enriched from blood (not recorded which). The source of these receptors is a woman in her forties with acute COVID-19. Both conserved end residues are part of each CDR3. Each record gives: CDR3 DNA, CDR3 protein, D gene, clone size, V gene, J gene. A D gene is named only where the DNA matches it firmly. Size values are once, few and many counts, or a class for expanded clones, and some rows have none.

CDR3nt: TGTGCCAGCAGCGCCGGACAGGGTACGAAGCAGTACTTC
CDR3aa: CASSAGQGTKQYF
d_gene: TRBD1
abundance: .
v_gene: TRBV9
j_gene: TRBJ2-7

CDR3nt: TGTGCCACCAGTGATTGGAGGGGTCCTGGAAGCTCTGGGGCCAACGTCCTGACTTTC
CDR3aa: CATSDWRGPGSSGANVLTF
d_gene: .
abundance: .
v_gene: TRBV24-1
j_gene: TRBJ2-6

CDR3nt: TGTGCCAGCAGCGTGGGACAGGGAGGTGAAGCTTTCTTT
CDR3aa: CASSVGQGGEAFF
d_gene: TRBD1
abundance: .
v_gene: TRBV5-4
j_gene: TRBJ1-1

CDR3nt: TGTGCCAGCAGCCCGGGTTGGGCTAGCGGGGGTCCCGAAGAGACCCAGTACTTC
CDR3aa: CASSPGWASGGPEETQYF
d_gene: TRBD2
abundance: few
v_gene: TRBV11-2
j_gene: TRBJ2-5

CDR3nt: TGTGCCAGCAGCCAAGATTTAGGTAGACTAGCCCAAAACATTCAGTACTTC
CDR3aa: CASSQDLGRLAQNIQYF
d_gene: TRBD2
abundance: .
v_gene: TRBV4-2
j_gene: TRBJ2-4

CDR3nt: TGTGCCAGCAGTCAACAGGGATCTAGCACAGATACGCAGTATTTT
CDR3aa: CASSQQGSSTDTQYF
d_gene: .
abundance: once
v_gene: TRBV6-5
j_gene: TRBJ2-3

CDR3nt: TGTGCCTGTTCTCGCTCTAGCGGGAGTTTGTCGACCCAGTACTTC
CDR3aa: CACSRSSGSLSTQYF
d_gene: TRBD2
abundance: .
v_gene: TRBV30
j_gene: TRBJ2-5

CDR3nt: TGTGCCAGTAGTAGGACGGAGGGGAGAGCTTTCTTT
CDR3aa: CASSRTEGRAFF
d_gene: .
abundance: .
v_gene: TRBV19
j_gene: TRBJ1-1

CDR3nt: TGTGCCAGCAGTATTAATGAAAAACTGTTTTTT
CDR3aa: CASSINEKLFF
d_gene: .
abundance: .
v_gene: TRBV5-5
j_gene: TRBJ1-4

CDR3nt: TGTGCCAGCATGCGGACAGGGCCCCCAGCCGTTTCACCCCTCCACTTT
CDR3aa: CASMRTGPPAVSPLHF
d_gene: TRBD1
abundance: .
v_gene: TRBV5-5
j_gene: TRBJ1-6

CDR3nt: TGTGCCAGTAGACCTTGGACAGCGTCCGGGGAGCTGTTTTTT
CDR3aa: CASRPWTASGELFF
d_gene: .
abundance: .
v_gene: TRBV19
j_gene: TRBJ2-2

CDR3nt: TGTGCCAGCAGCCAAGATACTAGTACGCAGTATTTT
CDR3aa: CASSQDTSTQYF
d_gene: .
abundance: .
v_gene: TRBV3-1/TRBV3-2
j_gene: TRBJ2-3

CDR3nt: TGTGCCAGCAGTGACAGTATCGGCCCGGAGAGTTATTCACCCCTCCACTTT
CDR3aa: CASSDSIGPESYSPLHF
d_gene: .
abundance: once
v_gene: TRBV6-2/TRBV6-3
j_gene: TRBJ1-6

CDR3nt: TGTGCCAGTAGTAAGAGAGCGGGAGGGACCAGCTCCTACAATGAGCAGTTCTTC
CDR3aa: CASSKRAGGTSSYNEQFF
d_gene: TRBD2
abundance: .
v_gene: TRBV19
j_gene: TRBJ2-1

CDR3nt: TGTGCCAGCAGTTTATCCGACATGGCCCCCGCGTTT
CDR3aa: CASSLSDMAPAF
d_gene: .
abundance: .
v_gene: TRBV12-3/TRBV12-4
j_gene: TRBJ1-1

CDR3nt: TGTGCCAGTAGTATAGACAGTCTTAGCAATCAGCCCCAGCATTTT
CDR3aa: CASSIDSLSNQPQHF
d_gene: .
abundance: .
v_gene: TRBV19
j_gene: TRBJ1-5

CDR3nt: TGTGCCAGCAGCTTGTCCTCACAGGGATATGGCTACACCTTC
CDR3aa: CASSLSSQGYGYTF
d_gene: .
abundance: .
v_gene: TRBV5-6
j_gene: TRBJ1-2

CDR3nt: TGTGCCAGCAGCCAAGGAAGAGCTAACACAGATACGCAGTATTTT
CDR3aa: CASSQGRANTDTQYF
d_gene: .
abundance: .
v_gene: TRBV3-1/TRBV3-2
j_gene: TRBJ2-3

CDR3nt: TGTGCCAGCAGCGAGGGGGATCTAGCCAAAAACATTCAGTACTTC
CDR3aa: CASSEGDLAKNIQYF
d_gene: .
abundance: .
v_gene: TRBV7-9
j_gene: TRBJ2-4

CDR3nt: TGTGCCAGCAGGAATGGACTAGCGGGGCCAAGGACAGATACGCAGTATTTT
CDR3aa: CASRNGLAGPRTDTQYF
d_gene: TRBD2
abundance: .
v_gene: TRBV7-2
j_gene: TRBJ2-3

CDR3nt: TGTGCCAGCAGTTACGGAGGGTGGGACAGGGGCACTGAAGCTTTCTTT
CDR3aa: CASSYGGWDRGTEAFF
d_gene: TRBD1
abundance: .
v_gene: TRBV6-6
j_gene: TRBJ1-1

CDR3nt: TGTGCCTGGAGTAGGGGCACCAATGTGGGGGAGCAGTACTTC
CDR3aa: CAWSRGTNVGEQYF
d_gene: .
abundance: .
v_gene: TRBV30
j_gene: TRBJ2-7

CDR3nt: TGTGCCAGCAGTTTAAACAGGTGGACCCAGTACTTC
CDR3aa: CASSLNRWTQYF
d_gene: .
abundance: .
v_gene: TRBV28
j_gene: TRBJ2-5

CDR3nt: TGCGCCAGCAGCTTGGGACAGGGGACGACACCCCTCCACTTT
CDR3aa: CASSLGQGTTPLHF
d_gene: TRBD1
abundance: .
v_gene: TRBV5-1
j_gene: TRBJ1-6

CDR3nt: TGCGCCAGCAGCTTAGTAGTCCAAGAGACCCAGTACTTC
CDR3aa: CASSLVVQETQYF
d_gene: .
abundance: .
v_gene: TRBV5-1
j_gene: TRBJ2-5

CDR3nt: TGTGCCAGCAGCTTTAGAGGAAGTGAAAAACTGTTTTTT
CDR3aa: CASSFRGSEKLFF
d_gene: .
abundance: .
v_gene: TRBV7-9
j_gene: TRBJ1-4